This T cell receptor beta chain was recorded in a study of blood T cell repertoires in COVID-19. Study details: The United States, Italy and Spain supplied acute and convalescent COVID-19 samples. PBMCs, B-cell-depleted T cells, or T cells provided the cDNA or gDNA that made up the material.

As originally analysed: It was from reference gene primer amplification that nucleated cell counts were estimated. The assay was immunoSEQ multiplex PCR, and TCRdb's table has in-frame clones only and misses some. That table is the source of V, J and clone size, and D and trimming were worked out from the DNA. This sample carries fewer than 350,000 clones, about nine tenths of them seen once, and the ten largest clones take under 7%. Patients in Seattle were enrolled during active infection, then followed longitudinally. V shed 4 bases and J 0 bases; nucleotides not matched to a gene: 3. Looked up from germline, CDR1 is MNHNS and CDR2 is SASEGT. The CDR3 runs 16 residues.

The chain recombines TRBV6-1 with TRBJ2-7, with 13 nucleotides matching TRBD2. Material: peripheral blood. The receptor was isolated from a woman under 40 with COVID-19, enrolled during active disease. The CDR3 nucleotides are TGTGCCAGCAGTGCACTAGCGGGAGGGCCCTCCTACGAGCAGTACTTC. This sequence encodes CASSALAGGPSYEQYF.